Reported below is one T cell receptor beta chain. The data were taken from a study of blood T cell repertoires in COVID-19. Background on the study: Acute-phase and convalescent COVID-19 samples originated in the United States, Italy and Spain. PBMCs, B-cell-depleted T cells, or T cells were the source of the cDNA or gDNA that made up the material.

Authors' analysis steps: Reference gene primers were amplified, and this amplification served to estimate nucleated cell counts. Repertoires were generated with immunoSEQ multiplex PCR, while TCRdb's copy carries only in-frame clones and drops some. V, J and clone size reflect that table, while D and trimming were determined from the DNA. The table records around 430,000 clones, about nine tenths of them present only once. Enrolled during active infection, Seattle patients were then followed longitudinally. V was trimmed by 6 bases and J by 1 base, leaving 13 bases between them. Germline-derived CDR1 and CDR2 are SQVTM and ANQGSEA. The CDR3 covers 14 residues.

The chain links TRBV29-1 to TRBJ1-5; a weak D match, TRBD1 (6 bases). The source is a woman between 45 and 60 years old with COVID-19, enrolled during active disease. Specimen: peripheral blood. CDR3 sequence (DNA): TGCAGCGTCGTTTCTCAGGGGAGCAATCAGCCCCAGCATTTT. Translating it yields CSVVSQGSNQPQHF.